This TCR beta chain derives from a study of cytomegalovirus exposure and HLA in healthy donors. On the study more broadly: Ancestry clustering placed 70% to 90% of several hundred genotyped donors in the Caucasian-associated cluster. Study findings and constraints: Association of a missense DCLRE1C variant with TCR beta V- and J-gene trimming was reported in a later analysis. Per a prior analysis, the majority of TCR beta V segments were productive roughly 87% or roughly 30% of the time. Confirmation was obtained in vitro that three CMV-associated chains are specific for CMV antigens.

The trim removed 9 bases at V and 3 bases at J, leaving 12 bases unmatched. The CDR3 is 15 amino acids. CDR1 is MDHEN and CDR2 is SYDVKM in the germline V gene. The PCR had 60 Vbeta and 13 Jbeta primers. Using immunoSEQ multiplex PCR, the repertoire was profiled, and TCRdb retains in-frame clones only, with some absent. The sample has under 200,000 clones; around four fifths are singletons. This clone was counted a single time. The antigen remains unidentified. The gene calls are TRBV28 and TRBJ1-1; 8 positions agree with TRBD1. The receptor comes from a man younger than 40 in good health and CMV-seronegative. The sample was PBMCs. CDR3 in amino acids: CASKPPNRGYTEAFF. CDR3 coding DNA: TGTGCCAGTAAACCTCCAAACAGGGGGTACACTGAAGCTTTCTTT. Using reference TRBV28 and TRBJ1-1 for the parts outside the CDR3, the full variable domain is DVKVTQSSRYLVKRTGEKVFLECVQDMDHENMFWYRQDPGLGLRLIYFSYDVKMKEKGDIPEGYSVSREKKERFSLILESASTNQTSMYLCASKPPNRGYTEAFFGQGTRLTVV.